These 20 T cell receptor beta chains share one sample of origin, sequenced in a study of shared clonotypes between healthy human individuals. Sequencing was performed with immunoSEQ multiplex PCR; in TCRdb, only in-frame clones are kept and a portion is missing. The table includes about 2.4 million clones, around nine tenths detected once. The sequencing input was naive CD4+ T cells sorted from blood. Indicated subset: CD45RA+ positively selected. The source is a young man in good health.

The rearrangement links TRBV5-4 to TRBJ2-3, with TRBD2 matching over 12 bases. The germline gives CDR1 SGHNT, CDR2 YYREEE (reference sequence). The CDR3 loop spans 16 amino acids. J lost 2 bases, V lost 3 bases, and 4 bases had no gene match. Here the CDR3 reads CASSSGLAGPTDTQYF. The CDR3 coding sequence is TGTGCCAGCAGCTCAGGACTAGCGGGGCCCACAGATACGCAGTATTTT.

This rearrangement joins TRBV15 to TRBJ2-7, with 11 bases lining up with TRBD2. The germline CDR1 and CDR2 sequences are LNHNV and YYDKDF (reference sequence). V shed 0 bases and J 2 bases; nucleotides not matched to a gene: 3. The CDR3 length is 16 residues. The CDR3 sequence: CATSRDLLAGAYEQYF. CDR3 nucleotides: TGTGCCACCAGCAGAGATTTACTAGCGGGAGCCTACGAGCAGTACTTC.

This clone came up a few times. V and J are TRBV5-1 and TRBJ1-5; no reliable D call. CDR3 length: 13 residues. V was cut by 0 bases and J by 6 bases, with 7 bases left in between. Germline V gene lookup returns CDR1 SGHRS and CDR2 YFSETQ. The CDR3 coding sequence is TGCGCCAGCAGCTTGGAAAGGAGTCAGCCCCAGCATTTT. Its protein is CASSLERSQPQHF.

This chain uses TRBV19 with TRBJ2-7, with 11 bases aligning to TRBD2. CDR3 length equals 14 residues. V dropped 4 bases and J dropped 4; count of bases not matched to a gene: 3. Looked up from germline, CDR1 is LNHDA and CDR2 is SQIVND (reference sequence). The CDR3 here is CASSTTSGDYEQYF. In nucleotides, the CDR3 is TGTGCCAGTAGTACGACTAGCGGGGATTACGAGCAGTACTTC. The entire variable domain, with the rest obtained from reference TRBV19 and TRBJ2-7, is as follows: DGGITQSPKYLFRKEGQNVTLSCEQNLNHDAMYWYRQDPGQGLRLIYYSQIVNDFQKGDIAEGYSVSREKKESFPLTVTSAQKNPTAFYLCASSTTSGDYEQYFGPGTRLTVT.

The chain combines TRBV9 with TRBJ1-2, with TRBD1 matching over 9 bases. The junction had 7 bases not matched to a gene; V was cut back by 2 bases and J by 8 bases. Germline V gene sequence: CDR1 SGDLS, CDR2 YYNGEE. CDR3 length equals 14 residues. The CDR3 DNA follows: TGTGCCAGCAGCGTGCTACAGGGGGCTGGAGGCTACACCTTC. As protein: CASSVLQGAGGYTF.

V is TRBV7-9 and J is TRBJ2-7, with 7 bases fitting TRBD2. This CDR3 contains 13 residues. Germline V gene data show CDR1 as SEHNR and CDR2 as FQNEAQ (reference sequence). V trimming: 5 bases; J trimming: 9 bases; junction bases outside the gene matches: 10. Written as DNA, the CDR3 is TGTGCCAGCAGCCCCGACGGGGGGATGGGGCAGTACTTC. It specifies CASSPDGGMGQYF. The full variable domain, completed using reference TRBV7-9 and TRBJ2-7, is DTGVSQNPRHKITKRGQNVTFRCDPISEHNRLYWYRQTLGQGPEFLTYFQNEAQLEKSRLLSDRFSAERPKGSFSTLEIQRTEQGDSAMYLCASSPDGGMGQYFGPGTRLTVT.

The DNA for the CDR3 is TGTGCCAGCACCCGAGGGGGCATGAGCAACGAGCAGTACTTC. Its protein product is CASTRGGMSNEQYF. The chain uses TRBV6-5 and TRBJ2-7; 7 bases agree with TRBD1. Germline CDR1 and CDR2: MNHEY and SVGAGI. The CDR3 sequence is 14 residues long. Trimming cost V 7 bases and J 5 bases; bases outside gene matches: 11.

To note about this clone: The sample has other DNA sequences that encode this CDR3 too. The CDR3 region has the DNA TGTGCCAGCAGTCCCGGATCCTATAATTCACCCCTCCACTTT. Protein: CASSPGSYNSPLHF. This chain joins TRBV6-5 and TRBJ1-6; D ambiguous. The V end was cut by 5 bases, the J end by 1 base, with 6 bases between. CDR1 and CDR2 (germline): MNHEY, SVGAGI. The CDR3 is 14 amino acids.

The chain is built from TRBV5-6 and TRBJ2-3; 11 nucleotides match TRBD2. Germline values: CDR1 SGHDT, CDR2 YYEEEE. The CDR3 covers 17 residues. The ends lost 1 base at V and 2 bases at J; junction bases unmatched: 6. The CDR3 coding sequence is TGTGCCAGCAGCTTGTCAGGTAGCGGGAGGGCCACAGATACGCAGTATTTT. Translated: CASSLSGSGRATDTQYF.

The chain has TRBV2 and TRBJ1-4; possibly TRBD1 for D (5 bases). With 7 bases removed from V and 12 bases from J, the gap between germline ends came to 24 bases. The CDR3 totals 15 residues. From germline, CDR1 is SNHLY and CDR2 FYNNEI. The CDR3 loop is CASISMGPPGEELFF. The CDR3 DNA is TGTGCCAGCATCTCGATGGGACCCCCCGGAGAGGAACTGTTTTTT.

The chain is built from TRBV19 and TRBJ2-7; 14 bases align to TRBD2. Germline-derived CDR1 and CDR2 are LNHDA and SQIVND (reference sequence). Losses at the gene ends were 3 bases for V and 0 bases for J; bases not matched to a gene: 10. The CDR3 has 19 amino acids. This chain's CDR3 is CASSIRGLAGGPHSYEQYF. CDR3 sequence (DNA): TGTGCCAGTAGTATCCGAGGACTAGCGGGGGGTCCCCACTCCTACGAGCAGTACTTC.

The chain uses TRBV7-2 and TRBJ2-3; 8 bases match TRBD1. CDR3 size: 16 residues. The junction had 4 bases not matched to a gene; V was cut back by 2 bases and J by 0 bases. Germline V gene data show CDR1 as SGHTA and CDR2 as FQGNSA. The CDR3 sequence is CASSLIGQGSTDTQYF. The CDR3 DNA reads as TGTGCCAGCAGCTTAATCGGACAGGGCAGCACAGATACGCAGTATTTT.

The chain links TRBV2 to TRBJ2-5; D might be TRBD1 (6 bases). CDR3 length equals 13 residues. The V end was cut by 2 bases, the J end by 3 bases, with 7 bases between. Germline loops: CDR1 SNHLY, CDR2 FYNNEI. The CDR3 DNA reads as TGTGCCAGCAGTGAACACAGGGAAGAGACCCAGTACTTC. Amino acid sequence: CASSEHREETQYF.

This clone occurred once. This specimen includes other DNA sequences encoding the same CDR3. The gene calls are TRBV5-1 and TRBJ2-5; D unresolved. Germline CDR1 is SGHRS and CDR2 is YFSETQ. Trimming left V 0 bases short and J 0 bases short, with 6 bases between. The CDR3 totals 14 residues. In nucleotides, the CDR3 is TGCGCCAGCAGCTTGGGGCAGCACCAAGAGACCCAGTACTTC. Protein sequence: CASSLGQHQETQYF. The full variable domain, with the rest looked up from reference TRBV5-1 and TRBJ2-5, is KAGVTQTPRYLIKTRGQQVTLSCSPISGHRSVSWYQQTPGQGLQFLFEYFSETQRNKGNFPGRFSGRQFSNSRSEMNVSTLELGDSALYLCASSLGQHQETQYFGPGTRLLVL.

The J gene is TRBJ1-1, the V gene TRBV28; no definite D call. V was pared by 10 bases and J by 5 bases, with 17 bases between. CDR1 MDHEN and CDR2 SYDVKM come from the germline V gene. This CDR3 spans 13 amino acids. CDR3 sequence reads: CATLRETRTEAFF. CDR3 DNA: TGTGCCACCCTACGCGAAACTCGAACTGAAGCTTTCTTT.

This rearrangement joins TRBV11-2 to TRBJ1-3; D may be TRBD1 (5 bases). CDR1 and CDR2 from the germline V gene are SGHAT and FQNNGV. This CDR3 contains 17 residues. With 5 bases removed from V and 3 bases from J, the gap between germline ends came to 20 bases. CDR3 loop: CASSQPTGLRYGNTIYF. The CDR3 DNA reads TGTGCCAGCAGCCAGCCGACGGGACTGCGGTATGGAAACACCATATATTTT.

V usage is TRBV19 and J usage is TRBJ2-1, with TRBD2 matching over 12 bases. This CDR3 is built from 17 residues. In germline, CDR1 is LNHDA, CDR2 SQIVND (reference sequence). With V trimmed by 0 bases and J by 2 bases, 2 bases remained unmatched. The CDR3 loop reads CASSIESSGRAYNEQFF. In nucleotides, the CDR3 is TGTGCCAGTAGTATAGAATCTAGCGGGAGGGCCTACAATGAGCAGTTCTTC.

The chain couples TRBV10-3 to TRBJ1-6, with D perhaps matching TRBD1 (5 bases). The CDR3 totals 16 residues. Germline V gene sequence: CDR1 ENHRY, CDR2 SYGVKD. The germline V and J ends were trimmed by 6 bases and 3 bases, with 15 bases remaining between them. The CDR3 region is CAIRDRSGGYNSPLHF. The CDR3, as DNA: TGTGCCATCAGGGACCGTAGTGGGGGCTATAATTCACCCCTCCACTTT.

J is TRBJ1-6 and V is TRBV5-1; a possible D gene is TRBD1 (6 bases). The CDR3 has 14 residues. V was pared by 4 bases and J by 3 bases, with 8 bases between. Germline-derived CDR1 and CDR2 are SGHRS and YFSETQ. The CDR3 sequence is CASSRTDYNSPLHF. As DNA, the CDR3 is TGCGCCAGCAGCAGGACAGACTATAATTCACCCCTCCACTTT. The variable domain in full, with the rest retrieved from reference TRBV5-1 and TRBJ1-6, is KAGVTQTPRYLIKTRGQQVTLSCSPISGHRSVSWYQQTPGQGLQFLFEYFSETQRNKGNFPGRFSGRQFSNSRSEMNVSTLELGDSALYLCASSRTDYNSPLHFGNGTRLTVT.

The CDR3 sequence: CASSEVRVGGNTIYF. CDR3 nucleotide sequence: TGTGCCAGCAGTGAAGTCAGGGTGGGTGGAAACACCATATATTTT. The rearrangement links TRBV2 to TRBJ1-3; weak D call: TRBD1 (5 bases). CDR1 SNHLY and CDR2 FYNNEI come from the germline V gene. This CDR3 spans 15 amino acids. V was trimmed by 1 base and J by 3 bases, leaving 10 bases between them.